This TCR beta chain was captured in a study of cytomegalovirus exposure and HLA in healthy donors. Study conclusions and caveats: Researchers reported in a later analysis that common viral pathogens appeared linked to several top clusters.

PCR used 60 Vbeta primers and 13 Jbeta primers. TCRdb's copy holds only in-frame clones and misses some; the assay was immunoSEQ multiplex PCR. The sample lists just over 150,000 clones; around 84% were seen once. Comment on this clone: As yet, its antigen is unknown.

Germline-derived CDR1 and CDR2 are SEHNR and FQNEAQ (reference sequence). V lost 3 bases and J lost 4, with 12 bases in between. There are 14 residues in the CDR3. The receptor comes from a man between 18 and 35 years old in good health and CMV-seropositive. The chain combines TRBV7-9 with TRBJ1-1, with D perhaps TRBD1 (5 bases). Sequencing used PBMCs. The CDR3 loop is CASSFTPGGTEAFF. CDR3 nucleotide sequence: TGTGCCAGCAGCTTCACTCCCGGGGGCACTGAAGCTTTCTTT.